The 22 T cell receptor beta chains listed next were all sequenced from one sample in a study of T cells in Graves' hyperthyroidism and ophthalmopathy. RNA transcripts were the template for amplifying TCR beta CDR3 regions. HTBI primers were used for first-round RT-PCR of the TCR CDR3. One entry per CDR3 protein, called by TCRdb with MiXCR from the multiplex PCR reads. Counted here are approximately 330,000 distinct CDR3 sequences, 12% to 15% occurring once; the ten biggest clones make up roughly 33%. Input material: blood. The receptors derive from a woman in her 40s with Graves' ophthalmopathy.

The table lists this clonotype with a few counts. V is TRBV3-1 and J is TRBJ2-1, with TRBD1 identical over 7 bases. The V gene's germline CDR1 is LGHDT and CDR2 YNNKEL (reference sequence). Germline trimming cut 0 bases from V and 7 bases from J; bases unmatched to any gene: 12. This CDR3 has 17 residues. The DNA of the CDR3 is TGTGCCAGCAGCCAAGAGAGGATAGTTAAGGGGGCGAATGAGCAGTTCTTC. It yields the protein CASSQERIVKGANEQFF.

The chain links TRBV20-1 to TRBJ2-1; TRBD2 is a possible D gene (6 bases). With 2 bases removed from V and 5 bases from J, the gap between germline ends came to 25 bases. This CDR3 comprises 18 residues. The germline gives CDR1 DFQATT, CDR2 SNEGSKA (reference sequence). The CDR3: CSARLRRRGEVVDNEQFF. Written as DNA, the CDR3 is TGCAGTGCTAGATTGCGGAGAAGAGGGGAGGTCGTGGACAATGAGCAGTTCTTC.

Ten or more counts support this clonotype. The chain couples TRBV6-1 to TRBJ2-1, with D unresolved. Trimming pared 4 bases from V and 5 bases from J, leaving 6 bases between. Germline V gene sequence: CDR1 MNHNS, CDR2 SASEGT. The CDR3 is made up of 12 amino acids. CDR3 sequence reads: CASSGPDNEQFF. DNA for the CDR3: TGTGCCAGCAGTGGTCCAGACAATGAGCAGTTCTTC.

This clonotype showed up many times. The J gene is TRBJ1-1, the V gene TRBV20-1; D gene unclear. The germline V and J ends were trimmed by 0 bases and 1 base, with 12 bases remaining between them. The CDR3 consists of 15 residues. The germline V gene encodes CDR1 DFQATT and CDR2 SNEGSKA (reference sequence). The CDR3 protein is CSARDPRVGNTEAFF. The CDR3 bases are TGCAGTGCTAGAGATCCCCGTGTCGGGAACACTGAAGCTTTCTTT.

This chain joins TRBV20-1 and TRBJ2-2; TRBD2 agrees at 11 bases. CDR1 and CDR2 (germline): DFQATT, SNEGSKA (reference sequence). The V and J ends lost 6 bases and 1 base, in that order; junction bases with no gene match: 4. The CDR3 spans 15 residues. In nucleotides, the CDR3 is TGCAGTGCGGCCGGGACTAGCGGGAACACCGGGGAGCTGTTTTTT. Amino acids: CSAAGTSGNTGELFF.

This clonotype was found many times. The CDR3 DNA follows: TGTGCCAGCAGCCCGGGGATGAACTATGGCTACACCTTC. Translating gives CASSPGMNYGYTF. This chain joins TRBV3-1 and TRBJ1-2; no clear D gene. The germline CDR1 and CDR2 sequences are LGHDT and YNNKEL (reference sequence). The CDR3 length is 13 residues. The V end was cut by 4 bases, the J end by 2 bases, with 8 bases between.

The chain couples TRBV7-9 to TRBJ1-4; TRBD1 matches 7 bases. Germline V gene sequence: CDR1 SEHNR, CDR2 FQNEAQ (reference sequence). The CDR3 runs 17 residues. Trimming took 2 bases from V and 5 from J; bases not matched to a gene: 11. CDR3 coding DNA: TGTGCCAGCAGCTTAAAAAATCCGGGACAGAAAAATGAAAAACTGTTTTTT. The encoded protein is CASSLKNPGQKNEKLFF. Filled out from reference TRBV7-9 and TRBJ1-4, the complete variable domain reads DTGVSQNPRHKITKRGQNVTFRCDPISEHNRLYWYRQTLGQGPEFLTYFQNEAQLEKSRLLSDRFSAERPKGSFSTLEIQRTEQGDSAMYLCASSLKNPGQKNEKLFFGSGTQLSVL.

This clonotype was recorded a few times. The CDR3 coding sequence is TGCGCCAGCAGCCAAGAGGCGGGACTAGCTGTGGGAAACATTCAGTACTTC. This codes for CASSQEAGLAVGNIQYF. The chain links TRBV4-1 to TRBJ2-4; 9 positions agree with TRBD2. V dropped 0 bases and J dropped 6; count of bases not matched to a gene: 9. CDR1 and CDR2 (germline): MGHRA, YSYEKL. CDR3 size: 17 residues.

The table lists this clonotype with a few counts. A single base separates this from a much larger clone, so it may be a read error. DNA of the CDR3: TGTGCCAGCAGTTATAGCTCCTACAATGAGCAGTCCTTC. Residues: CASSYSSYNEQSF. The gene calls are TRBV6-9 and TRBJ2-1; the D is unclear. The length of the CDR3 is 13 residues. The germline V gene has CDR1 MNHGY and CDR2 SVAAGI.

This chain uses TRBV4-1 with TRBJ1-1; D is unresolved. This CDR3 has 13 residues. V dropped 2 bases and J dropped 8 bases, with 12 bases sitting between them. CDR1 MGHRA and CDR2 YSYEKL come from the germline V gene. CDR3 sequence reads: CASSQQSGGEAFF. In DNA, the CDR3 is TGCGCCAGCAGCCAACAGTCCGGTGGGGAAGCTTTCTTT.

In its sample, this clonotype was seen many times. The J gene is TRBJ1-1, the V gene TRBV7-8; no clear D gene. V lost 5 bases and J lost 4, with 14 bases in between. Per germline, CDR1 SGHVS and CDR2 FQNEAQ. The CDR3 consists of 14 residues. CDR3 in DNA: TGTGCCAGCAGCAAGAGAGATCGAGTCACTGAAGCTTTCTTT. Protein product: CASSKRDRVTEAFF. Full variable domain (rest looked up from reference TRBV7-8 and TRBJ1-1): GAGVSQSPRYKVAKRGQDVALRCDPISGHVSLFWYQQALGQGPEFLTYFQNEAQLDKSGLPSDRFFAERPEGSVSTLKIQRTQQEDSAVYLCASSKRDRVTEAFFGQGTRLTVV.

Regarding this clonotype: A much larger clone differs by one base, so this may be a read error. J is TRBJ2-3 and V is TRBV25-1, with D perhaps matching TRBD1 or TRBD2 (6 bases each). This CDR3 is 16 amino acids long. Germline-derived CDR1 and CDR2 are MGHDK and SYGVNS. V lost 6 bases and J lost 3, with 19 bases in between. This CDR3 reads CASSEGGGDGTDTQYF. The CDR3 nucleotides are TGTGCCAGCAGCGAGGGGGGAGGTGATGGTACAGATACGCAGTATTTT.

This clonotype has a handful of counts. The gene calls are TRBV11-2 and TRBJ2-5; D not resolved. Germline-derived CDR1 and CDR2 are SGHAT and FQNNGV. V was pared by 0 bases and J by 11 bases, with 10 bases between. The length of the CDR3 is 12 residues. CDR3 nucleotides: TGTGCCAGCAGCTTAGATCTCACAGTACAGTACTTC. It encodes CASSLDLTVQYF.

This CDR3 reads CASSPVRSNNEQFF. DNA of the CDR3: TGTGCCAGCTCACCAGTTCGGTCCAACAATGAGCAGTTCTTC. J is TRBJ2-1 and V is TRBV18; unclear D gene. The germline V and J ends were trimmed by 2 bases and 5 bases, with 10 bases remaining between them. The CDR3 sequence is 14 residues long. Germline CDR1 is KGHSH and CDR2 is LQKENI.

This chain uses TRBV11-2 with TRBJ2-3; D not resolved. The CDR3 contains 16 residues. Trimming removed 5 bases from V and 6 bases from J, with 21 bases in between. Germline V lookup: CDR1 SGHAT, CDR2 FQNNGV. The CDR3 coding sequence is TGTGCCAGCAGCCCCGAAGGAGTATGGTTCAGTGATACGCAGTATTTT. This sequence encodes CASSPEGVWFSDTQYF.

This clonotype was seen many times. The chain joins TRBV6-1 to TRBJ2-2, with D perhaps being TRBD1 or TRBD2 (5 bases each). Deletions cut 5 bases from V and 4 bases from J, with 11 bases between. The V gene's germline CDR1 is MNHNS and CDR2 SASEGT. The CDR3 covers 14 residues. DNA for the CDR3: TGTGCCAGCAGTAGGACACGGGGCACCGGGGAGCTGTTTTTT. It is translated as CASSRTRGTGELFF.

Worth noting for this clonotype: One base away lies a much larger clone, so this may be a sequencing read error. The chain employs TRBV27 and TRBJ2-7, with D perhaps matching TRBD1 (5 bases). Trimming took 3 bases from V and 3 from J, leaving 9 bases between them. CDR1 and CDR2 from the germline V gene are MNHEY and SMNVEV (reference sequence). The CDR3 is 13 residues long. CDR3 DNA sequence: TGTGCCAGCAGTTTTAGGGGATTCTACGAGCAGTACTTC. This gives the protein CASSFRGFYEQYF.

Note on this clonotype: With a much larger clone just one base away, this may be a read error. This rearrangement joins TRBV3-1 to TRBJ2-7, with D perhaps being TRBD1 or TRBD2 (5 bases each). Trimming took 2 bases from V and 5 from J, leaving 13 bases between them. The CDR3 has 14 amino acids. The V gene's germline CDR1 is LGHDT and CDR2 YNNKEL (reference sequence). DNA for the CDR3: TGTGCCAGCAGCCAATCTCCAGGGACCAACGAGCAGTACTTC. Its protein product is CASSQSPGTNEQYF.

In this sample, this clonotype turned up many times. The gene calls are TRBV7-2 and TRBJ1-1, with TRBD1 identical over 7 bases. The CDR3 loop spans 20 amino acids. J lost 0 bases, V lost 1 base, and 17 bases had no gene match. CDR1 and CDR2 from the germline V gene are SGHTA and FQGNSA. DNA of the CDR3: TGTGCCAGCAGCTTAGGAGGATGGGGGGGGGCAGGGGGTTTGAACACTGAAGCTTTCTTT. The encoded protein is CASSLGGWGGAGGLNTEAFF.

This clonotype was seen many times. The chain links TRBV7-8 to TRBJ2-3; 13 positions agree with TRBD2. Looked up from germline, CDR1 is SGHVS and CDR2 is FQNEAQ. There are 17 residues in the CDR3. V shed 4 bases and J 3 bases; nucleotides not matched to a gene: 7. CDR3 nucleotide sequence: TGTGCCAGCAGCTCGGGACTAGCGGGGTTAGATACAGATACGCAGTATTTT. Protein sequence: CASSSGLAGLDTDTQYF.

This clonotype was found many times. This rearrangement joins TRBV12-5 to TRBJ2-3, with 8 bases identical to TRBD1. After removal of 2 bases from V and 4 bases from J, the junction contained 11 bases not matched to a gene. Germline values: CDR1 LGHNT, CDR2 FRNRAP. The CDR3 sequence is 17 residues long. DNA of the CDR3: TGTGCTAGTGGTTTGTCGCTGTCGGGACAGGCGGCAGATACGCAGTATTTT. Amino acid sequence: CASGLSLSGQAADTQYF. The full variable domain, its missing parts supplied by reference TRBV12-5 and TRBJ2-3, is DARVTQTPRHKVTEMGQEVTMRCQPILGHNTVFWYRQTMMQGLELLAYFRNRAPLDDSGMPKDRFSAEMPDATLATLKIQPSEPRDSAVYFCASGLSLSGQAADTQYFGPGTRLTVL.

A few counts support this clonotype. V is TRBV7-9 and J is TRBJ2-1, with 12 bases aligning to TRBD2. The CDR3 totals 15 residues. Losses at the gene ends were 3 bases for V and 7 bases for J; bases not matched to a gene: 4. Germline values: CDR1 SEHNR, CDR2 FQNEAQ (reference sequence). This CDR3 reads CASSFASGRGNEQFF. The CDR3 nucleotides are TGTGCCAGCAGCTTTGCTAGCGGGAGGGGAAATGAGCAGTTCTTC. The full variable domain, rest sourced from reference TRBV7-9 and TRBJ2-1, is DTGVSQNPRHKITKRGQNVTFRCDPISEHNRLYWYRQTLGQGPEFLTYFQNEAQLEKSRLLSDRFSAERPKGSFSTLEIQRTEQGDSAMYLCASSFASGRGNEQFFGPGTRLTVL.